The clone carrying this T cell receptor (beta chain) was detected once. Its antigen remains unknown. The data belong to a study of cytomegalovirus exposure and HLA in healthy donors. Findings of the study overall: The study put roughly 160 TCR beta chains on its list as cytomegalovirus-associated.

There are 14 residues in the CDR3. The J segment lost 2 bases and the V segment lost 7 bases, leaving 6 bases of the junction unmatched. Germline assignment: CDR1 MNHEY and CDR2 SMNVEV (reference sequence). A multiplex PCR was run with 60 Vbeta primers and 13 Jbeta primers. Here immunoSEQ multiplex PCR was the method, and the copy in TCRdb shows in-frame clones only, minus some. The table records fewer than 200,000 clones, roughly 75% of them present only once. This chain uses TRBV27 with TRBJ2-7; 9 bases agree with TRBD1. Sequences were obtained from PBMCs. The sequence derives from a female donor in good health and CMV-seronegative. Here the CDR3 reads CASNPGTGPYEQYF. The CDR3 DNA sequence: TGTGCCAGCAACCCCGGGACAGGGCCCTACGAGCAGTACTTC.